The source of this TCR beta chain is a study of shared T cell receptors in the human thymus. TCRdb's table, derived via immunoSEQ multiplex PCR, lists solely in-frame clones and lacks some. The table has over 450,000 clones, 75% to 85% seen once. V shed 1 base, J shed 0 bases, and the junction held 7 bases outside the gene matches. The CDR3 spans 18 residues. Germline loops: CDR1 MGHRA, CDR2 YSYEKL. This sample also belongs to another study, concerning human thymus T cells. As that report states: Obtained as resections during corrective heart surgery, the thymus tissue was then studied. Related studies noted strongly shared thymic repertoires across unrelated people.

Sequencing input: thymocytes. The receptor's source is a boy under two years old with a congenital heart defect. This sequence joins TRBV4-1 and TRBJ1-2, with 11 bases aligning to TRBD1. CDR3 DNA: TGCGCCAGCAGCCAAGGTTGGGACAGGGGGGGAGCTAACTATGGCTACACCTTC. Protein sequence: CASSQGWDRGGANYGYTF.